This T cell receptor (beta chain) was found in a study of blood T cells in healthy people across ages. A J-beta primer mix and a sample-barcoded 5' primer were used in a second PCR of roughly 7 to 12 cycles. From each sample, at least 2.5 million paired-end reads containing CDR3 were obtained. One entry per CDR3 protein, called by TCRdb with MiXCR from the 5' RACE reads. The data show around 870,000 distinct CDR3 sequences, less than 35% seen once. As regards this clonotype: Its target is unknown.

Total RNA was extracted at no less than 6 micrograms per sample. The CDR3 is 14 residues long. V gave up 1 base and J gave up 7 bases, with 13 bases separating them. CDR1 SGHTA and CDR2 FQGNSA come from the germline V gene. General study points: Roughly linear declines in TCR beta diversity per million T cells occurred with age. Higher diversity and more naive CD4+ cells were features of long-lived donors, compared to aged donors.

Sequencing used blood. The chain is built from TRBV7-2 and TRBJ1-1, with D possibly matching TRBD1 (6 bases). The sequence was collected from a woman of 80 years or more in good health. The CDR3: CASSLDGQSFEAFF. In nucleotides, the CDR3 is TGTGCCAGCAGCTTAGACGGACAGTCATTTGAAGCTTTCTTT.